This passage covers 31 T cell receptor beta chains from one sample sequenced in a study of regulatory T cells in long-lasting Graves disease. Time point given: newly diagnosed GD, antithyroid drugs for less than 3 months. From RNA extracted from PBMCs, the TCR library was made. Combining iRepertoire HTBI primers with Arm-PCR of CDR3 regions, the authors built TCR beta libraries. TCRdb fed the multiplex PCR reads into MiXCR, producing one record per CDR3 protein. The sample carries 530,000 or so distinct CDR3 sequences, about 16% recorded once. The same data also went into a second study, on T cells in Graves' hyperthyroidism and ophthalmopathy.

The material was peripheral blood mononuclear cells (PBMCs), obtained at new diagnosis, from a patient treated with antithyroid drugs. The receptors come from a man in his late teens or twenties with Graves disease.

At least ten counts were recorded for this clonotype. The chain is built from TRBV2 and TRBJ1-3; perhaps TRBD1 as D (5 bases). The CDR3 runs to 13 residues. Trimming stripped 6 bases from V and 3 bases from J, with 9 bases between. The V gene's germline CDR1 is SNHLY and CDR2 FYNNEI. CDR3 in amino acids: CASRGLSGNTIYF. The CDR3 DNA reads as TGTGCCAGCAGGGGGCTGAGTGGAAACACCATATATTTT.

The table lists this clonotype with a few counts. The V call is TRBV25-1, the J call TRBJ2-3; TRBD1 might be the D (6 bases). With 1 base removed from V and 5 bases from J, the gap between germline ends came to 10 bases. The CDR3 runs 14 residues. Germline lookup yields CDR1 MGHDK and CDR2 SYGVNS. The CDR3: CASSESGGIDTQYF. CDR3 coding DNA: TGTGCCAGCAGTGAATCTGGGGGCATAGATACGCAGTATTTT.

This clonotype was seen only a few times. V is TRBV27 and J is TRBJ2-2; a weak D match, TRBD1 (6 bases). The ends were cut back, 2 bases at V and 2 bases at J, with 12 bases in the middle. Germline CDR1 and CDR2: MNHEY and SMNVEV (reference sequence). There are 16 residues in the CDR3. This chain's CDR3 is CASSLGWGQNTGELFF. The CDR3 DNA sequence: TGTGCCAGCAGTTTAGGTTGGGGGCAAAACACCGGGGAGCTGTTTTTT.

V gene TRBV28 combines with J gene TRBJ1-3; D gene ambiguous. CDR1 and CDR2 (germline): MDHEN, SYDVKM. CDR3 length: 14 residues. Deletions cut 6 bases from V and 5 bases from J, with 14 bases between. The CDR3 spells CASSSPRFRNTIYF. DNA of the CDR3: TGTGCCAGCAGCTCCCCCCGGTTTAGAAACACCATATATTTT.

This clonotype was counted many times. The rearrangement uses TRBV2 and TRBJ2-5; D assignment may be TRBD1 or TRBD2 (5 bases each). Trimming stripped 3 bases from V and 4 bases from J, with 15 bases between. This CDR3 comprises 15 residues. In germline, CDR1 is SNHLY, CDR2 FYNNEI. The DNA of the CDR3 is TGTGCCAGCAGTGAGGGACCCCAGGGCGGAGAGACCCAGTACTTC. Translation gives CASSEGPQGGETQYF.

The chain couples TRBV12-3 or TRBV12-4 to TRBJ1-2; D may be TRBD1 (6 bases). The CDR3 is 14 residues long. V was clipped by 10 bases and J by 5 bases, with 20 bases between them. The CDR3 reads CATFPHREQYGYTF. The CDR3 DNA reads as TGTGCCACCTTCCCCCACAGGGAGCAATATGGCTACACCTTC.

With respect to this clonotype: This sequence may be a read error, since a much larger clone differs from it by one base. This chain links TRBV28 with TRBJ2-3; D is possibly TRBD2 (5 bases). Germline V gives CDR1 MDHEN, CDR2 SYDVKM. Deletions cut 2 bases from V and 4 bases from J, with 7 bases between. CDR3 size: 13 residues. The CDR3 DNA sequence: TGTGCCAGCAGTTTAAAAGCGGCAGATACGCAGTATTTT. This sequence encodes CASSLKAADTQYF.

The chain recombines TRBV7-6 with TRBJ2-3; D gene uncertain. The V and J ends lost 0 bases and 4 bases respectively, with 11 bases between them. CDR1 SGHVS and CDR2 FNYEAQ come from the germline V gene. The CDR3 loop spans 15 amino acids. CDR3 in amino acids: CASSLATVSPDTQYF. CDR3 DNA sequence: TGTGCCAGCAGCTTAGCCACAGTGTCCCCAGATACGCAGTATTTT.

Details on this clonotype: This may stem from a read error, because a much larger clone lies one nucleotide away. V gene TRBV6-2 or TRBV6-3 combines with J gene TRBJ2-3; TRBD2 aligns across 9 bases. Judging by the DNA end, TRBJ2-7 fits better; the J call may be wrong. Germline lookup yields CDR1 MNHEY and CDR2 SVGEGT. CDR3 length: 14 amino acids. The CDR3 region has the DNA TGTGCCAGCAGTAATTGGCGGGAGGGCAATGAGCAGTACTTC. This translates into CASSNWREGNEQYF.

The chain recombines TRBV5-1 with TRBJ2-6; TRBD2 is a possible D gene (5 bases). Germline CDR1 reads SGHRS; CDR2 reads YFSETQ. Trimming shortened V by 2 bases and J by 0 bases, and 6 bases separated the two germline ends. CDR3 size: 15 residues. CDR3 sequence: CASSFGDSGANVLTF. As DNA, the CDR3 is TGCGCCAGCAGCTTCGGGGACTCTGGGGCCAACGTCCTGACTTTC.

This clonotype appeared a few times. The chain is built from TRBV6-4 and TRBJ1-2; unclear D gene. Trimming cost V 7 bases and J 8 bases, with 20 bases left between them. The germline V gene has CDR1 MRHNA and CDR2 SNTAGT. The CDR3 spans 14 residues. CDR3 region: CASTGRRNGWGYTF. The CDR3 coding sequence is TGTGCCAGCACCGGCCGGAGGAATGGTTGGGGCTACACCTTC.

Only a few counts were recorded for this clonotype. The chain uses TRBV20-1 and TRBJ2-3, with D hard to call. This CDR3 has 15 residues. The germline V and J ends were trimmed by 5 bases and 7 bases, with 22 bases remaining between them. CDR1 is DFQATT, CDR2 SNEGSKA, per germline (reference sequence). The CDR3 coding sequence is TGCAGTGCTCTCCTGCCCTCGGCGCCGAGTTATACGCAGTATTTT. Translated: CSALLPSAPSYTQYF.

The table lists this clonotype with many counts. The chain combines TRBV11-2 with TRBJ1-1; no reliable D call. Germline V gene data show CDR1 as SGHAT and CDR2 as FQNNGV. Trimming removed 5 bases at V and 2 bases at J, with 9 bases between. This CDR3 is 13 amino acids long. The CDR3, as DNA: TGTGCCAGCAGCCTCTCGGATAACACTGAAGCTTTCTTT. Translation: CASSLSDNTEAFF.

Only a few counts were recorded for this clonotype. This chain joins TRBV18 and TRBJ2-1; D is uncertain. V lost 2 bases to trimming and J lost 6 bases, with 17 bases between them. The CDR3 covers 16 residues. Germline CDR1 KGHSH, CDR2 LQKENI. The CDR3 DNA follows: TGTGCCAGCTCACCATTTGGCCAGCAATCTGGCAATGAGCAGTTCTTC. Encoded protein: CASSPFGQQSGNEQFF.

This clonotype has ten or more counts. Written as DNA, the CDR3 is TGTGCCAGCAGCTCGGGCCGCGACATCCTAGGCTACACCTTC. Protein sequence: CASSSGRDILGYTF. This sequence joins TRBV7-2 and TRBJ1-2; D is unresolved. Between the trimmed V and J ends, which lost 4 bases and 8 bases, there was a span of 17 bases. Germline assignment: CDR1 SGHTA and CDR2 FQGNSA. This CDR3 region has 14 residues.

This clonotype was observed once. Given a much more abundant clone one base away, this may be a read error. This sequence joins TRBV30 and TRBJ2-1; no definite D call. From germline, CDR1 is GTSNPN and CDR2 SVGIG (reference sequence). This CDR3 region has 13 residues. Trimming cost V 0 bases and J 13 bases, with 16 bases left between them. CDR3 loop: CAWSVALGNIQFF. CDR3 DNA sequence: TGTGCCTGGAGTGTAGCTTTGGGTAACATTCAGTTCTTC.

This clonotype was found many times. V and J are TRBV6-1 and TRBJ2-7, with D hard to call. CDR3 length: 14 amino acids. CDR1 and CDR2 from the germline V gene are MNHNS and SASEGT. V dropped 3 bases and J dropped 3 bases, with 12 bases sitting between them. The CDR3 is CASSDSPPDYEQYF. For the CDR3, the DNA is TGTGCCAGCAGTGATTCCCCACCCGACTACGAGCAGTACTTC.

This clonotype has a count of ten or more. V and J are TRBV2 and TRBJ1-2; D call uncertain. Germline V gene sequence: CDR1 SNHLY, CDR2 FYNNEI. The CDR3 is made up of 15 amino acids. Trimming left V 1 base short and J 3 bases short, with 12 bases between. In nucleotides, the CDR3 is TGTGCCAGCAGTGAAGACGGAACAACTTACTATGGCTACACCTTC. Translating gives CASSEDGTTYYGYTF.

In this sample, this clonotype turned up many times. The chain links TRBV29-1 to TRBJ1-1; no clear D gene. V was cut by 7 bases and J by 5 bases, with 17 bases left in between. The germline V gene encodes CDR1 SQVTM and CDR2 ANQGSEA. The CDR3 is made up of 13 amino acids. CDR3 sequence reads: CSAISRGWTEAFF. The CDR3 region has the DNA TGCAGCGCTATCTCCCGGGGTTGGACTGAAGCTTTCTTT.

V and J are TRBV12-3 or TRBV12-4 and TRBJ2-2; D is ambiguous. Trimming took off 6 bases at V and 3 bases at J, with 8 bases between the two ends. The CDR3 has 13 residues. CDR3 sequence reads: CASSHSYTGELFF. The CDR3 nucleotides are TGTGCCAGCAGCCATTCATACACCGGGGAGCTGTTTTTT.

J is TRBJ2-7 and V is TRBV30, with D perhaps assigned TRBD1 or TRBD2 (5 bases each). The CDR3 spans 13 residues. Germline values: CDR1 GTSNPN, CDR2 SVGIG (reference sequence). V lost 2 bases to trimming and J lost 3 bases, with 11 bases between them. The chain's CDR3 is CAWSLGVDYEQYF. The DNA for the CDR3 is TGTGCCTGGAGTCTGGGGGTGGACTACGAGCAGTACTTC.

This clonotype was picked up a small number of times. The V call is TRBV20-1, the J call TRBJ2-7; D uncertain. Trimming took 6 bases from V and 0 from J, leaving 12 bases between them. The V gene's germline CDR1 is DFQATT and CDR2 SNEGSKA (reference sequence). The CDR3 length is 13 residues. The CDR3 loop is CSAETVSSYEQYF. The CDR3, as DNA: TGCAGTGCCGAGACGGTTAGCTCCTACGAGCAGTACTTC.

A few counts support this clonotype. V usage is TRBV13 and J usage is TRBJ2-5; TRBD1 matches at 8 bases. The J segment lost 4 bases and the V segment lost 5 bases, leaving 9 bases of the junction unmatched. CDR3 size: 15 residues. CDR1 is PRHDT, CDR2 FYEKMQ, per germline (reference sequence). The CDR3 coding sequence is TGTGCCAGCAGCCTGTCGGGAGACAGGGGAGAGACCCAGTACTTC. Translated, it gives CASSLSGDRGETQYF.

This clonotype was found many times. This rearrangement joins TRBV6-5 to TRBJ2-7; 11 bases are shared with TRBD2. V lost 2 bases and J lost 4; bases outside the gene matches: 4. The germline CDR1 and CDR2 sequences are MNHEY and SVGAGI. This CDR3 has 15 amino acids. The CDR3 DNA reads as TGTGCCAGCAGTTACGGGCCTAGCGGGAGGTACGAGCAGTACTTC. It encodes CASSYGPSGRYEQYF.

This clonotype came up many times. The chain has TRBV11-2 and TRBJ2-1; TRBD2 matches 7 bases. V gave up 8 bases and J gave up 3 bases; unmatched junction bases: 7. Germline-derived CDR1 and CDR2 are SGHAT and FQNNGV. The CDR3 runs 14 residues. CDR3 DNA: TGTGCCAGCCAACTAGCGCCCTACTACAATGAGCAGTTCTTC. Amino acids: CASQLAPYYNEQFF.

This clonotype was counted at least ten times. The chain uses TRBV5-1 and TRBJ2-1; D remains unclear. This CDR3 is 14 amino acids long. Looked up from germline, CDR1 is SGHRS and CDR2 is YFSETQ. V was shortened by 0 bases and J by 6 bases, with 10 bases between the two germline ends. The DNA of the CDR3 is TGCGCCAGCAGCTTGGGGTTCAGAATCAATGAGCAGTTCTTC. The encoded protein is CASSLGFRINEQFF.

In the case of this clonotype: A junction end diverges from the germline sequence, so it may reflect a read error. This chain links TRBV28 with TRBJ2-4, with 16 bases aligning to TRBD2. The CDR3 is made up of 15 amino acids. The germline V gene has CDR1 MDHEN and CDR2 SYDVKM. In nucleotides, the CDR3 is TGTGCCAGCAGTTATACCGGGACTAGCGGGAGGGGTAACTTCTTC. It specifies CASSYTGTSGRGNFF.

This clonotype was counted at least ten times. The rearrangement links TRBV5-6 to TRBJ2-3, with D hard to call. The V gene's germline CDR1 is SGHDT and CDR2 YYEEEE. Between the trimmed V and J ends, which lost 2 bases and 1 base, there was a span of 20 bases. The CDR3 has 18 residues. CDR3: CASSLKREGNLRTDTQYF. DNA for the CDR3: TGTGCCAGCAGCTTAAAGCGCGAAGGGAACCTACGCACAGATACGCAGTATTTT.

The J gene is TRBJ2-6, the V gene TRBV9, with no clear D. Germline V gene lookup returns CDR1 SGDLS and CDR2 YYNGEE. The CDR3 has 15 residues. Trimming stripped 1 base from V and 2 bases from J, with 7 bases between. Here the CDR3 reads CASSVIGPGANVLTF. CDR3 sequence (DNA): TGTGCCAGCAGCGTAATAGGGCCTGGGGCCAACGTCCTGACTTTC.

The V gene is TRBV7-2, the J gene TRBJ2-7; D possibly corresponds to TRBD2 (7 bases). Germline values: CDR1 SGHTA, CDR2 FQGNSA. The length of the CDR3 is 15 residues. Trimming left V 5 bases short and J 3 bases short, with 17 bases between. CDR3: CASSVQGGGDYEQYF. The CDR3 bases are TGTGCCAGCAGCGTTCAAGGGGGAGGGGACTACGAGCAGTACTTC.

At least ten counts were recorded for this clonotype. In DNA, the CDR3 is TGTGCCAGCAGTTACACAGGGGGCGGGAGGAATGGCTACACCTTC. Protein sequence: CASSYTGGGRNGYTF. The V call is TRBV6-5, the J call TRBJ1-2, with TRBD1 identical over 9 bases. The CDR3 totals 15 residues. The V segment lost 2 bases and the J segment 6 bases; nucleotides outside the gene matches: 7. Germline V gene lookup returns CDR1 MNHEY and CDR2 SVGAGI.